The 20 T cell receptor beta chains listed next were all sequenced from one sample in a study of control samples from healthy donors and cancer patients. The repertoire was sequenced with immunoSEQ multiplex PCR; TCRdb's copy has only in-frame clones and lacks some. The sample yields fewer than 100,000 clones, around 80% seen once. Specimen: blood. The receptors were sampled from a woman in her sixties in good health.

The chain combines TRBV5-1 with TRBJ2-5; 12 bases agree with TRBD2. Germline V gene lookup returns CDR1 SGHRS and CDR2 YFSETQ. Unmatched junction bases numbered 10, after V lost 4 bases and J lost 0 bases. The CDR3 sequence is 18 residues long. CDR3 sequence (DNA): TGCGCCAGCAGCGCCTCGCGGACTAGCGGGACTTACCAAGAGACCCAGTACTTC. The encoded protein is CASSASRTSGTYQETQYF.

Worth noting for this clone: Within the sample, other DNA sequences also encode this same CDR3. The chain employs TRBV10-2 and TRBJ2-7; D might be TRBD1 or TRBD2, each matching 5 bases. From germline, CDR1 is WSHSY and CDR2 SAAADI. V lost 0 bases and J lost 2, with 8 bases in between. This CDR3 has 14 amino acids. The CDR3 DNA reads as TGCGCCAGCAGTGAGTCATGGGGACCCTACGAGCAGTACTTC. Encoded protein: CASSESWGPYEQYF.

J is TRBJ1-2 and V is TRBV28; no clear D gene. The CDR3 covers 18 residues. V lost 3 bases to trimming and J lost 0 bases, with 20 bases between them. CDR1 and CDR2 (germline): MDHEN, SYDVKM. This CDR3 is CASSFGRKWTETNYGYTF. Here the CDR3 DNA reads TGTGCCAGCAGTTTCGGACGCAAGTGGACGGAGACTAACTATGGCTACACCTTC.

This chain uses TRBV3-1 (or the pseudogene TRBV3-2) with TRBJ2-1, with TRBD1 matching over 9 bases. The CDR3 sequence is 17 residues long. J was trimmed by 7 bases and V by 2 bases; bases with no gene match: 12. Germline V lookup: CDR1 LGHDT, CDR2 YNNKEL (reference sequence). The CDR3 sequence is CASSQTKVTGGINEQFF. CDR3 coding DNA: TGTGCCAGCAGCCAAACAAAGGTGACAGGGGGGATTAATGAGCAGTTCTTC.

The CDR3 DNA follows: TGTGCCAGTAAGAGACAGGGGAACAATCAGCCCCAGCATTTT. Translated: CASKRQGNNQPQHF. The gene calls are TRBV19 and TRBJ1-5, with TRBD1 matching over 8 bases. CDR3 length equals 14 residues. J gave up 3 bases and V 7 bases, and 5 bases lay outside the gene matches. Germline CDR1 LNHDA, CDR2 SQIVND (reference sequence). Full variable domain (outside the CDR3, taken from reference TRBV19 and TRBJ1-5): DGGITQSPKYLFRKEGQNVTLSCEQNLNHDAMYWYRQDPGQGLRLIYYSQIVNDFQKGDIAEGYSVSREKKESFPLTVTSAQKNPTAFYLCASKRQGNNQPQHFGDGTRLSIL.

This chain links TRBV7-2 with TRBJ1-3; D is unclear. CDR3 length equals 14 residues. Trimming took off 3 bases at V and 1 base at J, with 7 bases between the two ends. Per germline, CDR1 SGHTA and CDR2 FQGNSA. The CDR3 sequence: CASSLKRSGNTIYF. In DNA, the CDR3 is TGTGCCAGCAGCTTGAAAAGATCTGGAAACACCATATATTTT.

The CDR3 DNA is TGCGCCAGCAGTCCGCCTGCTAGTTTGACAGTCACCAGCTCCTACGAGCAGTACTTC. Its protein is CASSPPASLTVTSSYEQYF. V usage is TRBV23-1 and J usage is TRBJ2-7; TRBD1 might be the D (5 bases). TRBV23-1 is given ORF status, its function remaining uncertain. This CDR3 has 19 residues. Between the trimmed V and J ends, which lost 4 bases and 0 bases, there was a span of 25 bases.

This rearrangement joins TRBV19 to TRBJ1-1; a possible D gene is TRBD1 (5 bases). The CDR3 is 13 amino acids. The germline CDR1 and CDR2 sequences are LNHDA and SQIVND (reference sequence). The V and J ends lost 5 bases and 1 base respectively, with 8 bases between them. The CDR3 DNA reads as TGTGCCAGTAGTTCGGGACGGAACACTGAAGCTTTCTTT. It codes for CASSSGRNTEAFF. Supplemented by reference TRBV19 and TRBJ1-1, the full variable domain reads DGGITQSPKYLFRKEGQNVTLSCEQNLNHDAMYWYRQDPGQGLRLIYYSQIVNDFQKGDIAEGYSVSREKKESFPLTVTSAQKNPTAFYLCASSSGRNTEAFFGQGTRLTVV.

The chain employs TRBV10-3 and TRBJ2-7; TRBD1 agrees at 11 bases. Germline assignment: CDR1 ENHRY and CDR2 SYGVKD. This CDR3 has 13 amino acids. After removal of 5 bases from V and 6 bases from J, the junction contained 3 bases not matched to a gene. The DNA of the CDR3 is TGTGCCATCAGTCCCGGGACAGGGGGCGAGCAGTACTTC. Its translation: CAISPGTGGEQYF.

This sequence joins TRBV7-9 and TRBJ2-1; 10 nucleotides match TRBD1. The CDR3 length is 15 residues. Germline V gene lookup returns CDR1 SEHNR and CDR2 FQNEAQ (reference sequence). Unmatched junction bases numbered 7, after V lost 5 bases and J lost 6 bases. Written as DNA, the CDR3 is TGTGCCAGCAGCCATGACAGGGGGCCCAGCAATGAGCAGTTCTTC. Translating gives CASSHDRGPSNEQFF.

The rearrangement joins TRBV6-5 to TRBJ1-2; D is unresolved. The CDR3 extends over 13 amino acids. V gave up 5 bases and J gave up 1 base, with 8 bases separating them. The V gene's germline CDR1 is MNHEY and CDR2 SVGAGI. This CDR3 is CASSTGVNYGYTF. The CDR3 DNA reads TGTGCCAGCAGTACGGGAGTTAACTATGGCTACACCTTC.

The CDR3 DNA is TGTGCCAGCAGTGACCTCAGGGGGATTGGAAACACCATATATTTT. Protein: CASSDLRGIGNTIYF. The chain carries TRBV28 and TRBJ1-3, with 7 bases identical to TRBD1. J lost 3 bases, V lost 5 bases, and 7 bases had no gene match. This CDR3 is 15 amino acids long. Germline V gene data show CDR1 as MDHEN and CDR2 as SYDVKM.

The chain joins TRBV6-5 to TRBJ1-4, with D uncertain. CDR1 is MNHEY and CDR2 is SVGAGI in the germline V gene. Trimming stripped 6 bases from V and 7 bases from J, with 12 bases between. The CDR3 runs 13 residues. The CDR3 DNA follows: TGTGCCAGCAGCCCGTTCCCTGGTGAAAAACTGTTTTTT. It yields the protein CASSPFPGEKLFF.

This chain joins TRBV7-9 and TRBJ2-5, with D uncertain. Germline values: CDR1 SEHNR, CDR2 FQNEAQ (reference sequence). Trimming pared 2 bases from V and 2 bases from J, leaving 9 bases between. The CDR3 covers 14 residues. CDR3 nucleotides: TGTGCCAGCAGCTTAATGGCAGGACAAGAGACCCAGTACTTC. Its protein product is CASSLMAGQETQYF.

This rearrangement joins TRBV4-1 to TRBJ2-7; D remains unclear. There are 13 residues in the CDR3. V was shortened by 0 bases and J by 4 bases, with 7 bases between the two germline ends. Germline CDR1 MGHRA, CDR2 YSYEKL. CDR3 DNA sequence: TGCGCCAGCAGCCAAGAGGATGGGTACGAGCAGTACTTC. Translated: CASSQEDGYEQYF.

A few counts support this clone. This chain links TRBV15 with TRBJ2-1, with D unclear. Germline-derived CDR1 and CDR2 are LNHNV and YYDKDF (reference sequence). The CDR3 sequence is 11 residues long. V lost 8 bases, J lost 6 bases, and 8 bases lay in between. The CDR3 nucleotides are TGTGCCACCGGCCCGCTCAATGAGCAGTTCTTC. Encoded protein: CATGPLNEQFF. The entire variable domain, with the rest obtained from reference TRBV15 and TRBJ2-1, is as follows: DAMVIQNPRYQVTQFGKPVTLSCSQTLNHNVMYWYQQKSSQAPKLLFHYYDKDFNNEADTPDNFQSRRPNTSFCFLDIRSPGLGDTAMYLCATGPLNEQFFGPGTRLTVL.

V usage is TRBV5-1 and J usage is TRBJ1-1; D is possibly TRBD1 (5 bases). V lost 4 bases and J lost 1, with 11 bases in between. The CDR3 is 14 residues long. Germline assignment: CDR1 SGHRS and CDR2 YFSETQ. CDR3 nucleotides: TGCGCCAGCAGCATGGGGGACCGGAACACTGAAGCTTTCTTT. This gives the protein CASSMGDRNTEAFF.

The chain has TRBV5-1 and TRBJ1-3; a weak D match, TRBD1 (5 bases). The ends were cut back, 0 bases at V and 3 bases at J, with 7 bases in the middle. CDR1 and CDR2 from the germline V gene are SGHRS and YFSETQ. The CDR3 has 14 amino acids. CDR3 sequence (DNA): TGCGCCAGCAGCTTGGCGGGGGTTGGAAACACCATATATTTT. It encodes CASSLAGVGNTIYF.

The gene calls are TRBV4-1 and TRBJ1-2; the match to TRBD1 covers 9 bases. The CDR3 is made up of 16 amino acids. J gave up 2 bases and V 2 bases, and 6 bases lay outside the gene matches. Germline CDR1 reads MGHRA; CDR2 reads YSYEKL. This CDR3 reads CASSQTGTGKNYGYTF. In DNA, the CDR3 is TGCGCCAGCAGCCAAACCGGGACAGGGAAAAACTATGGCTACACCTTC.

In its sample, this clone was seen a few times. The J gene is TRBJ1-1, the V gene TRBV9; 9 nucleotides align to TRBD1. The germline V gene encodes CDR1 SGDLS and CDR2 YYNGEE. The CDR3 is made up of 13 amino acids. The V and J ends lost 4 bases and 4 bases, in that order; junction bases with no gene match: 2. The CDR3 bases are TGTGCCAGCAGCACGGACAGGGGCACTGAAGCTTTCTTT. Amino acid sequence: CASSTDRGTEAFF. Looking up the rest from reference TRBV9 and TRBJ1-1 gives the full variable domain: DSGVTQTPKHLITATGQRVTLRCSPRSGDLSVYWYQQSLDQGLQFLIQYYNGEERAKGNILERFSAQQFPDLHSELNLSSLELGDSALYFCASSTDRGTEAFFGQGTRLTVV.